These T cell receptor beta chains were read from a single sample in a study of T-cell memory formation after mild COVID-19. TCRdb itself ran the 5' RACE reads through MiXCR, one entry per CDR3 protein. The table has around 410,000 distinct CDR3 sequences, 23% seen once. Sequenced: PBMCs or a T cell subset sorted from them (not recorded which). Receptors originate from an adult woman who had mild COVID-19 (a few samples of this study predate the infection). Cell type and time point are not known. The CDR3 runs from the conserved cysteine through the conserved F or W. A D gene is named only where the DNA matches it firmly. Some rows have no size entry. The others give once, few or many, or a class for an expanded clone.

d_call: TRBD1; j_call: TRBJ2-7; clone_size: few; v_call: TRBV29-1; cdr3_aa: CSVVGDSSYEQYF; cdr3_nt: TGCAGCGTGGTCGGGGACAGCTCCTACGAGCAGTACTTC
d_call: .; j_call: TRBJ2-3; clone_size: .; v_call: TRBV12-3/TRBV12-4; cdr3_aa: CASSFGLGLPDTQYF; cdr3_nt: TGTGCCAGCAGTTTCGGGTTGGGGTTACCAGATACGCAGTATTTT
d_call: TRBD2; j_call: TRBJ2-3; clone_size: .; v_call: TRBV7-3; cdr3_aa: CASSHPRGVLILTQYF; cdr3_nt: TGTGCCAGCAGCCACCCCCGGGGGGTCCTGATTCTGACGCAGTATTTT
d_call: .; j_call: TRBJ2-1; clone_size: few; v_call: TRBV11-2; cdr3_aa: CASSRGFISSYNEQFF; cdr3_nt: TGTGCCAGCAGCCGTGGGTTCATTAGCTCCTACAATGAGCAGTTCTTC
d_call: .; j_call: TRBJ1-1; clone_size: few; v_call: TRBV3-1; cdr3_aa: CASSQAGGYTEAFF; cdr3_nt: TGTGCCAGCAGCCAAGCTGGTGGGTACACTGAAGCTTTCTTT
d_call: .; j_call: TRBJ1-1; clone_size: .; v_call: TRBV29-1; cdr3_aa: CSVEDLQGALMNTEAFF; cdr3_nt: TGCAGCGTTGAAGATCTACAGGGCGCATTGATGAACACTGAAGCTTTCTTT
d_call: .; j_call: TRBJ2-7; clone_size: .; v_call: TRBV16; cdr3_aa: CASSPRGNYEQYF; cdr3_nt: TGTGCCAGCAGCCCCCGGGGTAACTACGAGCAGTACTTC
d_call: TRBD1; j_call: TRBJ1-1; clone_size: .; v_call: TRBV3-1; cdr3_aa: CASSWGQGELDTEAFF; cdr3_nt: TGTGCCAGCAGTTGGGGACAGGGGGAATTGGACACTGAAGCTTTCTTT
d_call: .; j_call: TRBJ1-2; clone_size: few; v_call: TRBV7-9; cdr3_aa: CASSLAGTEINYGYTF; cdr3_nt: TGTGCCAGCAGCTTAGCGGGCACAGAGATAAACTATGGCTACACCTTC
d_call: .; j_call: TRBJ1-2; clone_size: .; v_call: TRBV29-1; cdr3_aa: CSVQAPNNYGYTF; cdr3_nt: TGCAGCGTACAGGCCCCCAATAACTATGGCTACACCTTC
d_call: TRBD1; j_call: TRBJ2-3; clone_size: .; v_call: TRBV24-1; cdr3_aa: CATSEGDRGAGDTQYF; cdr3_nt: TGTGCCACCAGTGAAGGGGACAGGGGCGCCGGAGATACGCAGTATTTT
d_call: .; j_call: TRBJ2-1; clone_size: .; v_call: TRBV6-2/TRBV6-3; cdr3_aa: CASSYFSSYNEQFF; cdr3_nt: TGTGCCAGCAGTTACTTTAGCTCCTACAATGAGCAGTTCTTC
d_call: .; j_call: TRBJ2-7; clone_size: .; v_call: TRBV12-3/TRBV12-4; cdr3_aa: CASSPSGKVSYEQYF; cdr3_nt: TGTGCCAGCAGTCCATCAGGCAAAGTATCCTACGAGCAGTACTTC
d_call: .; j_call: TRBJ2-3; clone_size: .; v_call: TRBV6-5; cdr3_aa: CASSPTESDTDTQYF; cdr3_nt: TGTGCCAGCAGTCCCACCGAGTCGGACACAGATACGCAGTATTTT
d_call: .; j_call: TRBJ2-2; clone_size: few; v_call: TRBV29-1; cdr3_aa: CSAVPQGNTGELFF; cdr3_nt: TGCAGCGCTGTGCCACAGGGGAACACCGGGGAGCTGTTTTTT
d_call: .; j_call: TRBJ2-7; clone_size: many; v_call: TRBV12-3/TRBV12-4; cdr3_aa: CASGGRRAYEQYF; cdr3_nt: TGTGCCAGCGGCGGCAGGAGGGCCTACGAGCAGTACTTC
d_call: .; j_call: TRBJ2-5; clone_size: .; v_call: TRBV6-5; cdr3_aa: CASSYSGQQETQYF; cdr3_nt: TGTGCCAGCAGTTACAGCGGCCAACAAGAGACCCAGTACTTC
d_call: TRBD1; j_call: TRBJ2-6; clone_size: many; v_call: TRBV5-5; cdr3_aa: CASSRQGTGANVLTF; cdr3_nt: TGTGCCAGCAGCCGACAGGGAACCGGGGCCAACGTCCTGACTTTC
d_call: .; j_call: TRBJ2-1; clone_size: few; v_call: TRBV12-3/TRBV12-4; cdr3_aa: CASHLGVTQNEQFF; cdr3_nt: TGTGCCAGCCACCTGGGAGTTACACAGAATGAGCAGTTCTTC
d_call: TRBD1; j_call: TRBJ2-7; clone_size: .; v_call: TRBV29-1; cdr3_aa: CSVEGDSQTSTYEQYF; cdr3_nt: TGCAGCGTTGAGGGGGACAGTCAGACTTCGACCTACGAGCAGTACTTC
d_call: .; j_call: TRBJ2-6; clone_size: .; v_call: TRBV9; cdr3_aa: CASSPRVGTPRGANVLTF; cdr3_nt: TGTGCCAGCAGCCCCAGGGTGGGAACACCTCGGGGGGCCAACGTCCTGACTTTC
d_call: TRBD1; j_call: TRBJ2-7; clone_size: .; v_call: TRBV28; cdr3_aa: CASSLQQGEQYF; cdr3_nt: TGTGCCAGCAGTTTGCAACAGGGGGAGCAGTACTTC
d_call: .; j_call: TRBJ2-5; clone_size: few; v_call: TRBV12-3/TRBV12-4; cdr3_aa: CASNMQVTETQYF; cdr3_nt: TGTGCCAGCAATATGCAGGTTACAGAGACCCAGTACTTC
d_call: TRBD2; j_call: TRBJ2-7; clone_size: .; v_call: TRBV20-1; cdr3_aa: CSASLSGGATYEQYF; cdr3_nt: TGCAGTGCAAGTCTTAGCGGGGGTGCCACCTACGAGCAGTACTTC
d_call: .; j_call: TRBJ2-3; clone_size: many; v_call: TRBV7-2; cdr3_aa: CASSLIGAFSTDTQYF; cdr3_nt: TGTGCCAGCAGCTTAATTGGAGCTTTTAGCACAGATACGCAGTATTTT
d_call: .; j_call: TRBJ2-7; clone_size: few; v_call: TRBV7-9; cdr3_aa: CASSNSSRRDEQYF; cdr3_nt: TGTGCCAGCAGCAATAGCTCCCGACGGGATGAGCAGTACTTC
d_call: .; j_call: TRBJ2-3; clone_size: .; v_call: TRBV7-6; cdr3_aa: CASSPVASTDTQYF; cdr3_nt: TGTGCCAGCAGCCCTGTGGCTAGCACAGATACGCAGTATTTT
d_call: .; j_call: TRBJ2-3; clone_size: .; v_call: TRBV5-1; cdr3_aa: CASSFPRSGKRTDTQYF; cdr3_nt: TGCGCCAGCAGCTTCCCAAGGAGCGGTAAACGCACAGATACGCAGTATTTT
d_call: .; j_call: TRBJ2-3; clone_size: .; v_call: TRBV5-1; cdr3_aa: CASSLGIADTQYF; cdr3_nt: TGCGCCAGCAGCTTGGGCATCGCGGATACGCAGTATTTT
d_call: .; j_call: TRBJ1-5; clone_size: .; v_call: TRBV12-3/TRBV12-4; cdr3_aa: CASSHQYSNQPQHF; cdr3_nt: TGTGCCAGCAGTCACCAATATAGCAATCAGCCCCAGCATTTT